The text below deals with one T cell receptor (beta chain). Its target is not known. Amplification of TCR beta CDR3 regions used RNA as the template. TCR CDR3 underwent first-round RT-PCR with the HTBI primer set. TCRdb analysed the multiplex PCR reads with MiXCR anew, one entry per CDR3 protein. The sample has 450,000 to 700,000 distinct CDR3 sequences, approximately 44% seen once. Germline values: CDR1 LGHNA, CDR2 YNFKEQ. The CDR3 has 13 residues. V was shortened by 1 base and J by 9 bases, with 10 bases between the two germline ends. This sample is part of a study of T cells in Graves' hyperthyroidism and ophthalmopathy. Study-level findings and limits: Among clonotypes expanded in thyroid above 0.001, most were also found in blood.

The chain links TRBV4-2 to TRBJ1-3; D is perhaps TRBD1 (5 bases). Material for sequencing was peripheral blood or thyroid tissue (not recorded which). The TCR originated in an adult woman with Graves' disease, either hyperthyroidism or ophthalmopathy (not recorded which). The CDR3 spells CASSQATGGTIYF. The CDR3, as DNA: TGTGCCAGCAGCCAAGCTACGGGGGGCACCATATATTTT.